This TCR beta chain was identified in a study of blood T cell repertoires in COVID-19. Using immunoSEQ multiplex PCR, the repertoire was profiled, and TCRdb retains in-frame clones only, with some absent. Of about 180,000 clones listed, over 75% are singletons. Looked up from germline, CDR1 is MGHRA and CDR2 is YSYEKL. The CDR3 is 15 amino acids. The junction had 8 bases not matched to a gene; V was cut back by 5 bases and J by 5 bases. Sequencing was performed on peripheral blood. This chain connects TRBV4-1 to TRBJ1-4; TRBD1 aligns across 7 bases. The source of this sequence is a man older than 75 with COVID-19, enrolled during active disease. The CDR3 DNA follows: TGCGCCAGCAGCTATCCGGGACAGAGCAATGAAAAACTGTTTTTT. This codes for CASSYPGQSNEKLFF.